The clone carrying this TCR beta chain was picked up many times. What it binds is unknown. Trimming removed 6 bases from V and 3 bases from J, with 6 bases in between. This CDR3 contains 11 residues. The sample belongs to a study of T-cell reconstitution after alpha-beta-depleted transplantation in children. Notes on the study in general: One year post-transplant, T-cell counts and diversity were largely derived from T cells produced anew. Approximately two months post-transplant, alpha-beta T cells reportedly originated from several hundred expanded graft clones.

Unique molecular identifiers were incorporated when the TCRbeta library was constructed. TCRdb re-analysed the PCR reads in MiXCR, keeping a single row per CDR3 protein. The repertoire consists of about 600,000 distinct CDR3 sequences, with roughly 23% occurring once and the leading ten covering over 12%. The rearrangement links TRBV12-3 or TRBV12-4 to TRBJ2-7; D gene unclear. The sequenced sample was PBMCs, mostly from graft donor cells, obtained 360 days after TCRalphabeta/CD19-depleted stem cell transplant. This TCR derives from a boy less than two years old who had a stem cell transplant for acute myeloid leukemia, so the T cells may come from the graft donor. CDR3 region: CASSLNYEQYF. Written as DNA, the CDR3 is TGTGCCAGCAGCTTGAACTACGAGCAGTACTTC.